The text below deals with one T cell receptor (beta chain). The antigen remains unidentified. The run depth of the assay was deep. Profiled with immunoSEQ multiplex PCR; TCRdb holds only in-frame clones, not every one. This sample carries about 2.2 million clones, around 93% of them seen once, and the ten largest clones take about 1.7%. Per germline, CDR1 MNHEY and CDR2 SVGAGI. Trimming cost V 2 bases and J 8 bases; bases outside gene matches: 10. The CDR3 extends over 16 amino acids. In the naive CD8 group, cells lacked CD45RO and were positively selected for CCR7, so terminally differentiated effector memory CD45RA+ cells were left out. The sample originates from a study of shared clonotypes between healthy human individuals. On the study more broadly: Two women and three men aged 18 to 49 made up the donors. Study results and limitations: Limitation of the genetic and exposure-history diversity represented came from the few donors. A generally larger estimated richness was seen in naive subsets than in memory subsets.

The V and J genes are TRBV6-5 and TRBJ1-4; TRBD1 aligns across 8 bases. The receptor was derived from a man younger than 35 in good health. Some clones in this sample may be carry-over from other donors' samples. Sequencing used naive CD8+ T cells from PBMCs. In nucleotides, the CDR3 is TGTGCCAGCAGTTACGTGTCGAGGACAGGGAACGAAAAACTGTTTTTT. Protein sequence: CASSYVSRTGNEKLFF.